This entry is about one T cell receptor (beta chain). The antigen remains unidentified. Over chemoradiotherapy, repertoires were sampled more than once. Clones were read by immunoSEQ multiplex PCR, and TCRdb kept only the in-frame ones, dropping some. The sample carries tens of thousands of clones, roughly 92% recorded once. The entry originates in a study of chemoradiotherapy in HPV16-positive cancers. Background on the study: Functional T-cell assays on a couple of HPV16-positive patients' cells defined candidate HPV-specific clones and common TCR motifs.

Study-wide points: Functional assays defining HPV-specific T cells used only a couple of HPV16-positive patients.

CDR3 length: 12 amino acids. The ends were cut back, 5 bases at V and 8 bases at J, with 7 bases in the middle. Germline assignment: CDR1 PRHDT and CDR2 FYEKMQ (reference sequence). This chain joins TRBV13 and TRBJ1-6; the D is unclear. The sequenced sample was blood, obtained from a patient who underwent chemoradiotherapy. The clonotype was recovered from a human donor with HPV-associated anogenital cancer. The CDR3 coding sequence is TGTGCCAGCAGCCTCCTAGATTCACCCCTCCACTTT. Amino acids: CASSLLDSPLHF.